This TCR beta chain was sequenced in a study of T cell repertoires in Merkel cell carcinoma (dated by TCRdb to between 2018 and 2021). Notes on the research overall: Patients who had received intralesional immunotherapy or systemic immune checkpoint blockade prior to the biopsy were excluded. Tetramer sorting, cloning and paired TCR sequencing of expanded tumor-infiltrating lymphocytes were first used to define MCPyV-specific clonotypes. Inclusion required a diagnosis of MCPyV-positive Merkel cell carcinoma and successful in vitro expansion of tumor-infiltrating lymphocytes. Broad study findings and their caveats: The study did not examine normal tissue biopsies.

Every study subject tested positive for serum antibodies to T-antigen and had biopsy-confirmed Merkel cell carcinoma that was MCPyV-positive. Genomic DNA was extracted from several adjacent 10-micron frozen tumor sections without cell sorting or culture. Tumor biopsy tissue of roughly 5 x 5 x 5 mm was frozen in optimal cutting temperature compound. Hematoxylin and eosin scout sections confirmed abundant Merkel cell carcinoma and infiltrating cells in the frozen biopsy. Comment on this clone: Its antigen target is currently unknown. It has no much larger one-base neighbor in the sample; base qualities were not kept.

The immunoSEQ assay was used for TRB CDR3 sequencing and data processing of tumor genomic DNA. TCRdb re-hosts the immuneACCESS table, in-frame sequences only. Its copies lack some clones; in the studies checked, an unresolved V gene accounts for under half of them, and the cause for the rest is not known. The sample table holds approximately 14,000 clones, of which 76% were seen once. The top ten constitute approximately 17% of the sample. For CDR1 and CDR2, the germline V gene (reference sequence) lists LNHNV and YYDKDF. The CDR3 measures 14 amino acids from cysteine to phenylalanine. The sequence is cut down to CDR3 DNA, 42 bases in frame from base 1. The V and J ends are trimmed by 5 bases and 0 bases, leaving 11 bases between them.

In this chain, TRBV15 is recombined with TRBJ2-7, with the D gene call left open. This sequence originates from an adult with Merkel cell carcinoma. The sequenced sample was tumor tissue. The DNA sequence is TGTGCCACCAGCCCCGAGTCTTCCTCCTACGAGCAGTACTTC. It codes for CATSPESSSYEQYF.